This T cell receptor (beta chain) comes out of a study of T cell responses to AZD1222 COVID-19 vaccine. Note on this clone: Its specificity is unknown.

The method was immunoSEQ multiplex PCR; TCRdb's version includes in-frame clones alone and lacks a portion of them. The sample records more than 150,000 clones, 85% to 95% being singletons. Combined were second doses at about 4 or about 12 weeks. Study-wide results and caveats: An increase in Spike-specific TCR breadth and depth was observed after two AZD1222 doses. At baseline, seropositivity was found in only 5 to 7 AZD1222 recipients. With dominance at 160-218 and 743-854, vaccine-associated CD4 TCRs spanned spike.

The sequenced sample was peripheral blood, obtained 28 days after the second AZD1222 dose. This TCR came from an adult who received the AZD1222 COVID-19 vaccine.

The CDR3 here is CASRSTGQGNTIYF. Written as DNA, the CDR3 is TGTGCCAGCAGGTCGACAGGGCAAGGAAACACCATATATTTT. The rearrangement links TRBV28 to TRBJ1-3, with 7 bases aligning to TRBD1. Unmatched junction bases numbered 6, after V lost 6 bases and J lost 4 bases. The CDR3 consists of 14 residues. Germline CDR1 and CDR2: MDHEN and SYDVKM.